Listed here is a single T cell receptor beta chain. Its antigen is currently unknown. The germline V and J ends were trimmed by 4 bases and 1 base, with 11 bases remaining between them. Germline V gives CDR1 DFQATT, CDR2 SNEGSKA (reference sequence). The CDR3 loop spans 13 amino acids. One entry per CDR3 protein, called by TCRdb with MiXCR from the 5' RACE reads. The table includes hundreds of thousands of distinct CDR3 sequences, 20% to 30% detected once. The data stem from a study of T-cell memory formation after mild COVID-19. Across the whole study: Largely, TCR clusters stayed within a single donor.

Overall study results and limits: Cross-reactive memory seemingly joined, as some responding clones were found in pre-infection memory.

The sample was PBMCs or a T cell subset sorted from them (not recorded which). This clonotype was obtained from an adult woman who had mild COVID-19 (a few samples of this study predate the infection). Cell type and time point are not known. The rearrangement links TRBV20-1 to TRBJ2-7; D may be TRBD1 (6 bases). The chain's CDR3 is CSANPGQSYEQYF. CDR3 bases: TGCAGTGCTAATCCCGGACAGTCCTACGAGCAGTACTTC.